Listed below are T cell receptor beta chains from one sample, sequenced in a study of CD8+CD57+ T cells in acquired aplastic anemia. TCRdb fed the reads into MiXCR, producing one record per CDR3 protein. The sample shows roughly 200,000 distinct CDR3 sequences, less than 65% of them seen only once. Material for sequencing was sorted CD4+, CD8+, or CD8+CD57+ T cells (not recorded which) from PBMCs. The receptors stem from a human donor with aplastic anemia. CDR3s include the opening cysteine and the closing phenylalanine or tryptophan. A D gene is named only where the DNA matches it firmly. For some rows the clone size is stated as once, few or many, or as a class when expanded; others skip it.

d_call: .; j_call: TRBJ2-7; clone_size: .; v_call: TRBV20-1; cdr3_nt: TGCAGTGCTAGCGTCCCTGGGTTCTCCTACGAGCAGTACTTC; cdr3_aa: CSASVPGFSYEQYF
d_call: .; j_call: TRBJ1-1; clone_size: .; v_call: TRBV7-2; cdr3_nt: TGTGCCAGCAGCCCAGAGGGACCCGAAGCTTTCTTT; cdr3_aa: CASSPEGPEAFF
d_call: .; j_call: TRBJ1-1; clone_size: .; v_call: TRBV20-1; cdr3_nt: TGCAGTGCTAGTCCGGAGGGGGAAACTGAAGCTTTCTTT; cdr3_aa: CSASPEGETEAFF
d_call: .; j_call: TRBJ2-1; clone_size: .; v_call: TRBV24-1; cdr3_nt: TGTGCCACCAGTGATTTGGCTGGATACGCGCAGTTCTTC; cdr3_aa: CATSDLAGYAQFF
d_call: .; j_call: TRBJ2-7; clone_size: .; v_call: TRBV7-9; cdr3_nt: TGTGCCAGCATCAAAACCGCCTGGGGCCCCTCTAGTGAGCAGTACTTC; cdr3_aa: CASIKTAWGPSSEQYF
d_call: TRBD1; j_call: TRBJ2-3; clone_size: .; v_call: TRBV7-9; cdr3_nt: TGTGCCAGCAGCCCCCGTCGGACAGGGAGCACAGATACGCAGTATTTT; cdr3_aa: CASSPRRTGSTDTQYF
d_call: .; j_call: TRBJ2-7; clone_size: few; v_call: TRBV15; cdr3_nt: TGTGCCACCAGCAGAGATCTGGAGGGCGAGCAGTACTTC; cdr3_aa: CATSRDLEGEQYF
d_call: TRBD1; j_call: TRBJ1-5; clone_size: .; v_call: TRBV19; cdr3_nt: TGTGCCAGTAGTACAGGACAGGGGATGAATCAGCCCCAGCATTTT; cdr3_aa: CASSTGQGMNQPQHF
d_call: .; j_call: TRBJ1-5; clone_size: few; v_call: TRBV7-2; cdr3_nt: TGTGCCAGCACCGGGTACGCACAAAGCAATCAGCCCCAGCATTTT; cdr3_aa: CASTGYAQSNQPQHF
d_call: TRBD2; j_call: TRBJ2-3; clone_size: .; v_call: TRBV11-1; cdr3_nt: TGTGCCAGCAGCCCGGGGGGGAGGTCAGATACGCAGTATTTT; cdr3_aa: CASSPGGRSDTQYF
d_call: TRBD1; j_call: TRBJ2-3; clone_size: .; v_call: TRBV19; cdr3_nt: TGTGCCAGTAGTAGGCTCACAGGGGGTCTTTATACGCAGTATTTT; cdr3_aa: CASSRLTGGLYTQYF
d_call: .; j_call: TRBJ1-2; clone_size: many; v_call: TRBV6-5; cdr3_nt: TGTGCCAGCAGCCCGCTCGGGGGTTCGTATGGCTACACCTTC; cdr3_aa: CASSPLGGSYGYTF
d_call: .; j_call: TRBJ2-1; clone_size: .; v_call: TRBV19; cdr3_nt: TGTGCCAGTAGACCACAGGGCAGCTCCTACAATGAGCAGGTCTTC; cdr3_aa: CASRPQGSSYNEQVF
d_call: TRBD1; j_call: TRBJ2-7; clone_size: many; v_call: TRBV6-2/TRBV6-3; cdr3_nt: TGTGCCAGCAGTTACGCCGGACAGGGGGTATACGAGCAGTACTTC; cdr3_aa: CASSYAGQGVYEQYF
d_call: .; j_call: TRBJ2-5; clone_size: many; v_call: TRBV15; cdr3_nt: TGTGCCACCAGCAGAGTGGGGGGAAGGGAGACCCAGTACTTC; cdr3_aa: CATSRVGGRETQYF
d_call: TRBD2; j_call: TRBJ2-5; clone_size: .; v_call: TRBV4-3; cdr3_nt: TGCGCCAGCAGCCAAGACCAGGGACTAGCGGGGGGGCAAGAGACCCAGTACTTC; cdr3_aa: CASSQDQGLAGGQETQYF